The 30 T cell receptor beta chains below come from one sample, sequenced in a study of OX40 agonist ivuxolimab in advanced cancers. Only in-frame clones appear in the TCRdb table, and some are missing; sequencing was by immunoSEQ multiplex PCR. The sample has tens of thousands of clones; approximately 80% are singletons. This sample comprised CD4+ or CD8+ T cells sorted from blood, obtained in a trial of the OX40 agonist ivuxolimab. Receptors were obtained from an adult with an advanced solid tumor such as melanoma, head and neck, liver or kidney cancer.

A single count supports this clone. This chain uses TRBV23-1 with TRBJ2-7, with 7 bases identical to TRBD2. TRBV23-1 is noted as an ORF with a role that remains uncertain. J was trimmed by 5 bases and V by 7 bases; bases with no gene match: 17. The CDR3 totals 16 residues. In DNA form, the CDR3 reads TGCGCCAGCACCCCCTCCCCCTGGGAGGGGATCGACGAGCAGTACTTC. It codes for CASTPSPWEGIDEQYF.

J is TRBJ2-5 and V is TRBV27, with D maybe TRBD2 (6 bases). The germline gives CDR1 MNHEY, CDR2 SMNVEV (reference sequence). The length of the CDR3 is 15 residues. Trimming pared 2 bases from V and 1 base from J, leaving 11 bases between. The CDR3 loop reads CASSLLMGGQETQYF. The CDR3 DNA follows: TGTGCCAGCAGTTTACTAATGGGGGGCCAAGAGACCCAGTACTTC.

The V call is TRBV4-1, the J call TRBJ2-3; D is undetermined. The germline gives CDR1 MGHRA, CDR2 YSYEKL. V lost 0 bases to trimming and J lost 2 bases, with 6 bases between them. The CDR3 spans 14 residues. The DNA of the CDR3 is TGCGCCAGCAGCCAAGATCCTTTCACAGATACGCAGTATTTT. This gives the protein CASSQDPFTDTQYF.

The chain's CDR3 is CASSFLLAGGPVEQFF. The CDR3 DNA follows: TGTGCCAGCAGTTTCCTACTAGCGGGGGGGCCGGTTGAGCAGTTCTTC. The chain couples TRBV27 to TRBJ2-1, with TRBD2 matching over 13 bases. CDR1 is MNHEY and CDR2 is SMNVEV in the germline V gene (reference sequence). The J segment lost 9 bases and the V segment lost 3 bases, leaving 8 bases of the junction unmatched. The CDR3 runs to 16 residues.

This clone was seen just once. J is TRBJ2-7 and V is TRBV18; D is uncertain. V shed 6 bases and J shed 2 bases, with 14 bases lying between them. The CDR3 totals 14 residues. Germline values: CDR1 KGHSH, CDR2 LQKENI. This CDR3 is CASSRLDGTYEQYF. As DNA, the CDR3 is TGTGCCAGCTCTAGATTAGATGGTACCTACGAGCAGTACTTC.

This clone was seen just once. The V call is TRBV14, the J call TRBJ2-5; 7 bases are shared with TRBD1. Unmatched junction bases numbered 12, after V lost 6 bases and J lost 2 bases. The germline V gene has CDR1 SGHDN and CDR2 FVKESK. The CDR3 contains 16 residues. In DNA form, the CDR3 reads TGTGCCAGCAGTCGAGCGAATTGGGACAGTCAAGAGACCCAGTACTTC. This sequence encodes CASSRANWDSQETQYF.

The chain joins TRBV10-3 to TRBJ2-7; 7 positions agree with TRBD1. The CDR3 spans 14 residues. Germline assignment: CDR1 ENHRY and CDR2 SYGVKD. Losses at the gene ends were 3 bases for V and 2 bases for J; bases not matched to a gene: 4. The CDR3 is CAISDEDRAYEQYF. The CDR3, as DNA: TGTGCCATCAGTGATGAAGACAGGGCCTACGAGCAGTACTTC.

The J gene is TRBJ1-2, the V gene TRBV6-6; 10 bases are shared with TRBD1. V lost 7 bases to trimming and J lost 4 bases; unmatched junction nucleotides: 6. Germline values: CDR1 MNHNY, CDR2 SVGAGI (reference sequence). This CDR3 is built from 14 residues. The CDR3: CASNSRDRGYGYTF. DNA of the CDR3: TGTGCCAGCAACTCCCGGGACAGGGGCTATGGCTACACCTTC.

This chain uses TRBV27 with TRBJ2-5; 9 bases match TRBD2. The trim removed 6 bases at V and 5 bases at J, leaving 7 bases unmatched. The CDR3 sequence is 14 residues long. From germline, CDR1 is MNHEY and CDR2 SMNVEV (reference sequence). In nucleotides, the CDR3 is TGTGCCAGCAGAGTTAGCGGGAGAGGCGAGACCCAGTACTTC. This encodes CASRVSGRGETQYF.

V gene TRBV11-3 combines with J gene TRBJ2-1, with D possibly being TRBD1 or TRBD2 (6 bases each). This CDR3 has 12 amino acids. Per germline, CDR1 SGHNT and CDR2 YENEEA. V lost 5 bases and J 8 bases, leaving 10 bases between the germline ends. The CDR3 DNA sequence: TGTGCCAGCAGCACGAGGGGGGATGAGCAGTTCTTC. Translated: CASSTRGDEQFF.

The chain has TRBV4-1 and TRBJ2-7; the D gene could be TRBD1 or TRBD2 (5 bases each). This CDR3 is built from 17 residues. Looked up from germline, CDR1 is MGHRA and CDR2 is YSYEKL. Trimming stripped 0 bases from V and 2 bases from J, with 17 bases between. The CDR3 here is CASSQEGAAGSAYEQYF. CDR3 bases: TGCGCCAGCAGCCAAGAAGGGGCCGCGGGTAGCGCCTACGAGCAGTACTTC.

J is TRBJ1-1 and V is TRBV7-9; TRBD1 might be the D (5 bases). There are 17 residues in the CDR3. Germline CDR1 is SEHNR and CDR2 is FQNEAQ (reference sequence). The CDR3 DNA sequence: TGTGCTGTCGAGGTCTCTCCGGACATTCCGGTAGGCACTGAAGCTTTCTTT. Its translation: CAVEVSPDIPVGTEAFF. The complete variable domain, with remaining parts taken from reference TRBV7-9 and TRBJ1-1, reads DTGVSQNPRHKITKRGQNVTFRCDPISEHNRLYWYRQTLGQGPEFLTYFQNEAQLEKSRLLSDRFSAERPKGSFSTLEIQRTEQGDSAMYLCAVEVSPDIPVGTEAFFGQGTRLTVV.

The rearrangement uses TRBV6-5 and TRBJ1-1, with D unresolved. Germline V gene data show CDR1 as MNHEY and CDR2 as SVGAGI. The CDR3 extends over 13 amino acids. Trimming left V 8 bases short and J 1 base short, with 11 bases between. The CDR3 is CASRLGQNTEAFF. The CDR3 DNA sequence: TGTGCCAGCCGGTTAGGGCAGAACACTGAAGCTTTCTTT.

CDR3 sequence reads: CASSLANTEAFF. The CDR3 DNA follows: TGCGCCAGCAGCTTGGCGAACACTGAAGCTTTCTTT. The gene calls are TRBV5-1 and TRBJ1-1; D uncertain. The CDR3 is 12 amino acids. Per germline, CDR1 SGHRS and CDR2 YFSETQ. V lost 0 bases and J 1 base, leaving 1 base between the germline ends.

The chain carries TRBV5-4 and TRBJ1-6, with a tentative D call TRBD1 (5 bases). This CDR3 region has 15 residues. Germline CDR1 is SGHNT and CDR2 is YYREEE (reference sequence). The germline V and J ends were trimmed by 7 bases and 4 bases, with 15 bases remaining between them. The CDR3 coding sequence is TGTGCCAGCCGGAGGGGCCGAGGATATAATTCACCCCTCCACTTT. This codes for CASRRGRGYNSPLHF.

The chain combines TRBV2 with TRBJ1-2; 9 bases align to TRBD1. Per germline, CDR1 SNHLY and CDR2 FYNNEI. V lost 4 bases and J lost 1; bases outside the gene matches: 13. The CDR3 consists of 18 residues. CDR3 in amino acids: CASSGFPQGASFNYGYTF. CDR3 nucleotides: TGTGCCAGCAGTGGCTTCCCACAGGGGGCCTCATTTAACTATGGCTACACCTTC. The full variable domain, with the rest looked up from reference TRBV2 and TRBJ1-2, is EPEVTQTPSHQVTQMGQEVILRCVPISNHLYFYWYRQILGQKVEFLVSFYNNEISEKSEIFDDQFSVERPDGSNFTLKIRSTKLEDSAMYFCASSGFPQGASFNYGYTFGSGTRLTVV.

V is TRBV7-9 and J is TRBJ2-5; D possibly uses TRBD1 or TRBD2 (5 bases each). V was cut by 5 bases and J by 5 bases, with 18 bases left in between. Germline V gene lookup returns CDR1 SEHNR and CDR2 FQNEAQ (reference sequence). CDR3 length: 15 amino acids. CDR3 coding DNA: TGTGCCAGCAGCAAATGGGACCCGAAAAGGGAGACCCAGTACTTC. Translating it yields CASSKWDPKRETQYF. Full variable domain (outside the CDR3, taken from reference TRBV7-9 and TRBJ2-5): DTGVSQNPRHKITKRGQNVTFRCDPISEHNRLYWYRQTLGQGPEFLTYFQNEAQLEKSRLLSDRFSAERPKGSFSTLEIQRTEQGDSAMYLCASSKWDPKRETQYFGPGTRLLVL.

This chain connects TRBV7-9 to TRBJ1-2, with D hard to call. This CDR3 comprises 14 residues. The germline CDR1 and CDR2 sequences are SEHNR and FQNEAQ (reference sequence). V dropped 6 bases and J dropped 7 bases, with 18 bases sitting between them. The CDR3 DNA is TGTGCCAGCAGGGAGGCGGGAGGAGGCGCTGGCTACACCTTC. It translates to CASREAGGGAGYTF.

As to this clone: Possible read error: a much larger clone is one base away. The rearrangement uses TRBV9 and TRBJ2-7, with D uncertain. The CDR3 extends over 11 amino acids. CDR1 and CDR2 from the germline V gene are SGDLS and YYNGEE. Trimming stripped 3 bases from V and 1 base from J, with 2 bases between. The chain's CDR3 is CASSGSYEQYF. The CDR3 bases are TGTGCCAGCAGCGGTTCCTACGAGCAGTACTTC.

The chain employs TRBV27 and TRBJ2-3; 8 bases are a match to TRBD1. Germline values: CDR1 MNHEY, CDR2 SMNVEV (reference sequence). This CDR3 has 14 amino acids. The V segment lost 2 bases and the J segment 2 bases; nucleotides outside the gene matches: 0. CDR3 sequence: CASSLQGATDTQYF. The CDR3 DNA sequence: TGTGCCAGCAGTTTACAGGGGGCCACAGATACGCAGTATTTT.

V gene TRBV10-3 combines with J gene TRBJ2-2; TRBD1 aligns across 8 bases. The CDR3 is 15 residues long. Germline V gene lookup returns CDR1 ENHRY and CDR2 SYGVKD. V lost 4 bases to trimming and J lost 1 base; unmatched junction nucleotides: 2. The chain's CDR3 is CAISGGTGNTGELFF. CDR3 in DNA: TGTGCCATCAGTGGGGGGACAGGGAACACCGGGGAGCTGTTTTTT.

This clone came up a few times. The V call is TRBV30, the J call TRBJ1-1; 7 bases agree with TRBD1. Unmatched junction bases numbered 3, after V lost 2 bases and J lost 3 bases. The CDR3 consists of 13 residues. Germline values: CDR1 GTSNPN, CDR2 SVGIG (reference sequence). CDR3: CAWSFRGDTEAFF. Written as DNA, the CDR3 is TGTGCCTGGAGTTTCAGGGGGGACACTGAAGCTTTCTTT. Supplemented by reference TRBV30 and TRBJ1-1, the full variable domain reads SQTIHQWPATLVQPVGSPLSLECTVEGTSNPNLYWYRQAAGRGLQLLFYSVGIGQISSEVPQNLSASRPQDRQFILSSKKLLLSDSGFYLCAWSFRGDTEAFFGQGTRLTVV.

The rearrangement uses TRBV27 and TRBJ2-1, with D perhaps given as TRBD1 or TRBD2 (6 bases each). V gave up 6 bases and J gave up 6 bases, with 15 bases separating them. The CDR3 is 14 amino acids. Germline lookup yields CDR1 MNHEY and CDR2 SMNVEV (reference sequence). CDR3 bases: TGTGCCAGCAGGACTAGGGGGGTAGGCAATGAGCAGTTCTTC. The encoded protein is CASRTRGVGNEQFF.

Here the CDR3 reads CAWSPGTAREQYF. DNA for the CDR3: TGTGCCTGGAGTCCAGGGACAGCCCGGGAGCAGTACTTC. The V call is TRBV30, the J call TRBJ2-7; TRBD1 matches at 7 bases. Germline CDR1 is GTSNPN and CDR2 is SVGIG (reference sequence). This CDR3 contains 13 residues. V was clipped by 2 bases and J by 7 bases; unmatched bases: 8.

Only a few counts were recorded for this clone. The CDR3 is CASSIATSGQETQYF. CDR3 nucleotides: TGTGCCAGTAGTATAGCGACTAGCGGACAAGAGACCCAGTACTTC. This chain connects TRBV19 to TRBJ2-5, with 9 bases matching TRBD2. The V and J ends lost 1 base and 2 bases, in that order; junction bases with no gene match: 2. CDR1 is LNHDA, CDR2 SQIVND, per germline (reference sequence). This CDR3 contains 15 residues.

This sequence joins TRBV7-9 and TRBJ1-1; TRBD1 might be the D (5 bases). Trimming cost V 5 bases and J 3 bases, with 10 bases left between them. The CDR3 loop spans 13 amino acids. Germline V gene sequence: CDR1 SEHNR, CDR2 FQNEAQ (reference sequence). CDR3 sequence: CASSGVGDTEAFF. CDR3 coding DNA: TGTGCCAGCAGCGGGGTGGGGGACACTGAAGCTTTCTTT.

CDR3 DNA: TGCGCCAGCAGTGAGTCCGGGACTAGCGGGGACACAGATACGCAGTATTTT. Amino acids: CASSESGTSGDTDTQYF. The chain has TRBV10-1 and TRBJ2-3; 13 nucleotides align to TRBD2. The CDR3 is 17 amino acids. Germline CDR1 WNHNN, CDR2 SYGVQD (reference sequence). Trimming took 0 bases from V and 2 from J; bases not matched to a gene: 2.

This clone occurred once. The chain recombines TRBV7-9 with TRBJ2-3; 9 nucleotides align to TRBD2. Trimming cost V 4 bases and J 5 bases; bases outside gene matches: 10. This CDR3 is 16 amino acids long. CDR1 and CDR2 from the germline V gene are SEHNR and FQNEAQ (reference sequence). CDR3: CASSYHQGLARDTQYF. Written as DNA, the CDR3 is TGTGCCAGCAGCTATCACCAGGGACTAGCCCGAGATACGCAGTATTTT.

The chain combines TRBV5-6 with TRBJ2-7; the D is unclear. This CDR3 has 13 amino acids. In germline, CDR1 is SGHDT, CDR2 YYEEEE. The ends were cut back, 0 bases at V and 0 bases at J, with 4 bases in the middle. The CDR3 protein is CASSLANSYEQYF. As DNA, the CDR3 is TGTGCCAGCAGCTTGGCCAACTCCTACGAGCAGTACTTC.

The V and J genes are TRBV19 and TRBJ1-2; D is perhaps TRBD1 (6 bases). This CDR3 spans 14 amino acids. V was cut by 2 bases and J by 5 bases, with 12 bases left in between. Germline V CDR1 and CDR2: LNHDA, SQIVND (reference sequence). The CDR3 sequence: CASSIPGARYGYTF. The CDR3 DNA sequence: TGTGCCAGTAGTATACCGGGGGCTAGATATGGCTACACCTTC.